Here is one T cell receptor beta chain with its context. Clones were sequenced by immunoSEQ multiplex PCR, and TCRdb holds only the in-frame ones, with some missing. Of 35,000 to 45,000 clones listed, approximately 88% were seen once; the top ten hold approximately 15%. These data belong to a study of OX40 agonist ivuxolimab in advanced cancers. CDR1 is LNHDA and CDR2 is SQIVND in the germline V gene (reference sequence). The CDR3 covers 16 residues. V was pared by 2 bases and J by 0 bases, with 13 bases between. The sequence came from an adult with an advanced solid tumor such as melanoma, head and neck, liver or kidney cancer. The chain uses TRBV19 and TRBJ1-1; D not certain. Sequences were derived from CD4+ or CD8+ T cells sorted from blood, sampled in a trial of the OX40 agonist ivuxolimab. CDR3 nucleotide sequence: TGTGCCAGTAGTATATTACAGCGACATCTGAACACTGAAGCTTTCTTT. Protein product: CASSILQRHLNTEAFF.